The 11 T cell receptor beta chains reported below all come from one sample, sequenced in a study of OX40 agonist ivuxolimab in advanced cancers. Profiled with immunoSEQ multiplex PCR; TCRdb holds only in-frame clones, not every one. The sample carries 65,000 to 95,000 clones, 70% to 90% recorded once. The sample here was CD4+ or CD8+ T cells sorted from blood, taken in a trial of the OX40 agonist ivuxolimab. Receptor source: an adult with an advanced solid tumor such as melanoma, head and neck, liver or kidney cancer.

This sequence joins TRBV11-2 and TRBJ1-4; D gene uncertain. Germline V gives CDR1 SGHAT, CDR2 FQNNGV. V shed 3 bases and J shed 7 bases, with 3 bases lying between them. This CDR3 is 11 amino acids long. CDR3 protein: CASSLGEKLFF. The DNA of the CDR3 is TGTGCCAGCAGCTTGGGTGAAAAACTGTTTTTT.

The chain couples TRBV19 to TRBJ2-5; D assignment may be TRBD1 or TRBD2 (5 bases each). Germline V lookup: CDR1 LNHDA, CDR2 SQIVND (reference sequence). The CDR3 sequence is 15 residues long. Trimming cost V 8 bases and J 5 bases, with 21 bases left between them. The CDR3 nucleotides are TGTGCCAGTGCTGCCGGGCGACTACCAGGGGAGACCCAGTACTTC. Its protein is CASAAGRLPGETQYF.

The V call is TRBV30, the J call TRBJ1-3, with no clear D. The CDR3 contains 14 residues. Trimming stripped 2 bases from V and 0 bases from J, with 8 bases between. In germline, CDR1 is GTSNPN, CDR2 SVGIG (reference sequence). CDR3 nucleotide sequence: TGTGCCTGGAGTCGACGGTCCTCTGGAAACACCATATATTTT. Protein sequence: CAWSRRSSGNTIYF.

The chain couples TRBV14 to TRBJ2-2, with unresolved D. From germline, CDR1 is SGHDN and CDR2 FVKESK. V lost 0 bases and J 1 base, leaving 6 bases between the germline ends. The CDR3 extends over 15 amino acids. CDR3 sequence (DNA): TGTGCCAGCAGCCAAGATCTACAGAACACCGGGGAGCTGTTTTTT. Translated, it gives CASSQDLQNTGELFF.

V and J are TRBV14 and TRBJ2-3, with TRBD2 identical over 7 bases. V shed 4 bases, J shed 2 bases, and the junction held 12 bases outside the gene matches. Germline V gene data show CDR1 as SGHDN and CDR2 as FVKESK. The CDR3 is made up of 17 amino acids. The CDR3 loop is CASSRTSGSQNTDTQYF. As DNA, the CDR3 is TGTGCCAGCAGCCGGACTAGTGGGTCACAAAACACAGATACGCAGTATTTT.

V and J are TRBV5-1 and TRBJ2-7; tentative D call: TRBD2 (6 bases). V was trimmed by 2 bases and J by 3 bases, leaving 12 bases between them. Germline V gene data show CDR1 as SGHRS and CDR2 as YFSETQ. The length of the CDR3 is 14 residues. In DNA form, the CDR3 reads TGCGCCAGCAGCTTTGGGCGGGATAACTACGAGCAGTACTTC. As protein: CASSFGRDNYEQYF.

The rearrangement links TRBV7-6 to TRBJ1-1, with D perhaps TRBD1 (5 bases). Looked up from germline, CDR1 is SGHVS and CDR2 is FNYEAQ. The CDR3 is made up of 14 amino acids. V dropped 1 base and J dropped 4 bases, with 10 bases sitting between them. In DNA, the CDR3 is TGTGCCAGCAGCTTAGGGGACTTGGGCACTGAAGCTTTCTTT. It yields the protein CASSLGDLGTEAFF. The variable domain in full, with the rest retrieved from reference TRBV7-6 and TRBJ1-1, is GAGVSQSPRYKVTKRGQDVALRCDPISGHVSLYWYRQALGQGPEFLTYFNYEAQQDKSGLPNDRFSAERPEGSISTLTIQRTEQRDSAMYRCASSLGDLGTEAFFGQGTRLTVV.

The chain is built from TRBV28 and TRBJ2-3; a possible D gene is TRBD2 (6 bases). Trimming pared 5 bases from V and 3 bases from J, leaving 18 bases between. The CDR3 length is 16 residues. CDR1 MDHEN and CDR2 SYDVKM come from the germline V gene. CDR3 protein: CASSPTSRERTDTQYF. The CDR3 region has the DNA TGTGCCAGCAGTCCGACTAGTAGGGAACGTACAGATACGCAGTATTTT.

The chain employs TRBV27 and TRBJ2-2, with 7 bases aligning to TRBD2. The germline CDR1 and CDR2 sequences are MNHEY and SMNVEV (reference sequence). The junction had 3 bases not matched to a gene; V was cut back by 2 bases and J by 6 bases. This CDR3 has 14 residues. CDR3 region: CASSLRGRAGELFF. The CDR3 bases are TGTGCCAGCAGTTTACGGGGGAGGGCCGGGGAGCTGTTTTTT.

V and J are TRBV28 and TRBJ2-7, with D tentatively TRBD2 (6 bases). The CDR3 is 13 amino acids. Germline lookup yields CDR1 MDHEN and CDR2 SYDVKM. V lost 6 bases and J 6 bases, leaving 15 bases between the germline ends. The DNA of the CDR3 is TGTGCCAGCAGCTCCGGGGGAATGGGCGAGCAGTACTTC. Protein product: CASSSGGMGEQYF.

The chain has TRBV6-6 and TRBJ2-3; D call uncertain. Germline lookup yields CDR1 MNHNY and CDR2 SVGAGI (reference sequence). V lost 8 bases, J lost 2 bases, and 8 bases lay in between. The CDR3 has 12 amino acids. The CDR3 nucleotides read TGTGCCAGCGTTAGTGACACAGATACGCAGTATTTT. Its protein is CASVSDTDTQYF.